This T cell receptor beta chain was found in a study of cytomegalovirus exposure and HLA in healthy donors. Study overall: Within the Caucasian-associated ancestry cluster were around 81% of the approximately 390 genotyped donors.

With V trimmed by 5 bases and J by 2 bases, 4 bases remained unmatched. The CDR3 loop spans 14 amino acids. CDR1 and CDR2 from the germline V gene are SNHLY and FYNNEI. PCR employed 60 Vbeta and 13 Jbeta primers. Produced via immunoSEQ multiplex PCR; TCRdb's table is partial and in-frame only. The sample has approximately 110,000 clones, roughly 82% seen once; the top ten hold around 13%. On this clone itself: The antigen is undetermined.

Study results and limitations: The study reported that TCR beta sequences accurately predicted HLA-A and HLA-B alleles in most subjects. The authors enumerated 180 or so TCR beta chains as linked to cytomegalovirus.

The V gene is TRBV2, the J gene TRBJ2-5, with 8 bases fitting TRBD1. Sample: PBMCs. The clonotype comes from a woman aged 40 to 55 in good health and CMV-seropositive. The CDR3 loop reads CASSRRTGQETQYF. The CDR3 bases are TGTGCCAGCAGTCGTCGGACAGGGCAAGAGACCCAGTACTTC.